The 4 T cell receptor beta chains below all came from one sample that was sequenced in a study of identical twins. TCRdb processed the 5' RACE reads anew with MiXCR; each CDR3 protein has one entry. The repertoire holds roughly 260,000 distinct CDR3 sequences, with roughly an eighth as singletons. What was sequenced was memory (CD45RO+) T cells sorted from blood. The source of these receptors is a woman younger than 30 in good health.

The rearrangement uses TRBV5-6 and TRBJ1-5; perhaps TRBD1 as D (6 bases). The CDR3 consists of 15 residues. Germline V gene sequence: CDR1 SGHDT, CDR2 YYEEEE. Between the trimmed V and J ends, which lost 4 bases and 4 bases, there was a span of 15 bases. The DNA for the CDR3 is TGTGCCAGCAGCCGCCAGGGAGGGGGGAATCAGCCCCAGCATTTT. Its protein product is CASSRQGGGNQPQHF.

About this clonotype: A much larger clone is a single base away; this may be a read error. The J gene is TRBJ2-7, the V gene TRBV10-3, with D unclear. CDR3 size: 11 residues. The germline gives CDR1 ENHRY, CDR2 SYGVKD. This CDR3 reads CATSESEEQYF. CDR3 DNA: TGTGCCACCAGTGAGTCGGAAGAGCAGTACTTC.

Regarding this clonotype: A much larger clone is a single base away; this may be a read error. This chain connects TRBV6-1 to TRBJ1-2; D possibly corresponds to TRBD1 (6 bases). The CDR3 consists of 12 residues. Trimming took 5 bases from V and 3 from J, leaving 7 bases between them. Germline CDR1 reads MNHNS; CDR2 reads SASEGT. The CDR3: CASSTGYYGYTF. In DNA, the CDR3 is TGTGCCAGCAGTACAGGGTACTATGGCTACACCTTC.

In this sample, this clonotype turned up a few times. The chain combines TRBV11-2 with TRBJ2-1, with D possibly TRBD2 on 6 matching bases. The germline gives CDR1 SGHAT, CDR2 FQNNGV. The CDR3 runs to 15 residues. V was shortened by 5 bases and J by 0 bases, with 11 bases between the two germline ends. The chain's CDR3 is CASSGTGSSYNEQFF. The DNA of the CDR3 is TGTGCCAGCAGCGGGACTGGGAGCTCCTACAATGAGCAGTTCTTC.